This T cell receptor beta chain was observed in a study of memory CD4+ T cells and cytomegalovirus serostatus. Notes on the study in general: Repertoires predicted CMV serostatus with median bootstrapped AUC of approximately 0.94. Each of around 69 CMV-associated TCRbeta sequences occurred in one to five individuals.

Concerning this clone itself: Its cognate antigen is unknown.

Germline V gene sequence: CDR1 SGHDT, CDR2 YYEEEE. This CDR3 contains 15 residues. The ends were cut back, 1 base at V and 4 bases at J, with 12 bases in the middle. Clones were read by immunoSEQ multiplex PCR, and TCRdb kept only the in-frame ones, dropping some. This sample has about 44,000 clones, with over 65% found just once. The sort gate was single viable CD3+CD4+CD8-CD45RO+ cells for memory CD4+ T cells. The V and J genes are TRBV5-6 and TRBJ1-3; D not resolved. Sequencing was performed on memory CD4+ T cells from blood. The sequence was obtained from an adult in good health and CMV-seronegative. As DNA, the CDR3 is TGTGCCAGCAGCTTGACGGGTCGATCCGGAAACACCATATATTTT. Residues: CASSLTGRSGNTIYF.